These 19 T cell receptor beta chains were sequenced from one sample in a study of control samples from healthy donors and cancer patients. Assay: immunoSEQ multiplex PCR; the TCRdb copy retains only in-frame clones and omits some. The table records about 82,000 clones, about 89% of them present only once. The source material was blood. These receptors were collected from a man in his forties or fifties in good health.

This chain connects TRBV10-3 to TRBJ1-3, with TRBD1 identical over 8 bases. Germline V lookup: CDR1 ENHRY, CDR2 SYGVKD. Trimming took 5 bases from V and 0 from J; bases not matched to a gene: 0. The length of the CDR3 is 14 residues. The CDR3 nucleotides read TGTGCCATCAGTACAGGGGGCTCTGGAAACACCATATATTTT. Protein: CAISTGGSGNTIYF.

This chain uses TRBV15 with TRBJ1-4; 10 bases agree with TRBD1. Germline V gene sequence: CDR1 LNHNV, CDR2 YYDKDF (reference sequence). CDR3 length: 15 amino acids. The V and J ends lost 2 bases and 8 bases, in that order; junction bases with no gene match: 5. The chain's CDR3 is CATSRTGTGVEKLFF. In DNA form, the CDR3 reads TGTGCCACCAGCAGAACGGGGACAGGGGTGGAAAAACTGTTTTTT.

The gene calls are TRBV12-2 and TRBJ2-2; the table's D call, TRBD2, has no DNA check behind it. TRBV12-2 is listed as a pseudogene. There are 15 residues in the CDR3. CDR3 DNA sequence: TGTGCAAGTCGCTTAGTAGCAGGGAGGACCGGGGAGCTGTTTTTT. It encodes CASRLVAGRTGELFF.

The chain joins TRBV12-5 to TRBJ1-5, with TRBD1 identical over 8 bases. Germline CDR1 LGHNT, CDR2 FRNRAP. The length of the CDR3 is 15 residues. V was clipped by 4 bases and J by 7 bases; unmatched bases: 9. The CDR3 DNA reads TGTGCTAGTGGTTCGGACAGGGAGCCGGGGCAGCCCCAGCATTTT. Protein: CASGSDREPGQPQHF.

This clone appeared a single time. J is TRBJ1-5 and V is TRBV30, with unresolved D. CDR3 size: 14 residues. CDR1 and CDR2 from the germline V gene are GTSNPN and SVGIG (reference sequence). V was trimmed by 1 base and J by 5 bases, leaving 12 bases between them. This CDR3 is CAWSGGSRYQPQHF. The CDR3 DNA follows: TGTGCCTGGAGTGGAGGGAGCCGCTATCAGCCCCAGCATTTT.

The chain employs TRBV5-1 and TRBJ1-1; D unresolved. The germline CDR1 and CDR2 sequences are SGHRS and YFSETQ. CDR3 length equals 13 residues. V lost 1 base to trimming and J lost 7 bases, with 11 bases between them. The CDR3 coding sequence is TGCGCCAGCAGCTTGATGGGGATTAATGAAGCTTTCTTT. Encoded protein: CASSLMGINEAFF.

V is TRBV29-1 and J is TRBJ2-1; 7 nucleotides align to TRBD1. Per germline, CDR1 SQVTM and CDR2 ANQGSEA. The V segment lost 4 bases and the J segment 5 bases; nucleotides outside the gene matches: 5. The CDR3 covers 13 residues. CDR3 sequence reads: CSVAGQPDNEQFF. The CDR3 DNA reads TGCAGCGTTGCGGGACAGCCTGACAATGAGCAGTTCTTC.

The chain carries TRBV10-3 and TRBJ2-5, with 8 bases matching TRBD2. The V gene end was trimmed by 6 bases and the J gene end by 2 bases; junction bases not matched to a gene: 8. The CDR3 runs 15 residues. Germline V gene sequence: CDR1 ENHRY, CDR2 SYGVKD. CDR3 sequence: CAIRSGSGEQETQYF. CDR3 coding DNA: TGTGCCATCAGGAGCGGGAGTGGGGAGCAAGAGACCCAGTACTTC.

There are a few counts of this clone. The chain combines TRBV10-1 with TRBJ2-4; 7 bases fit TRBD1. CDR3 length: 15 residues. The germline gives CDR1 WNHNN, CDR2 SYGVQD (reference sequence). J gave up 0 bases and V 9 bases, and 8 bases lay outside the gene matches. Here the CDR3 DNA reads TGCGCCAGGGAATCTACAGGGGCAGCCAAAAACATTCAGTACTTC. Translated: CARESTGAAKNIQYF.

CDR3 sequence: CASSFGRFDNSPLHF. In nucleotides, the CDR3 is TGTGCCAGCAGCTTCGGGAGATTTGATAATTCACCCCTCCACTTT. J is TRBJ1-6 and V is TRBV7-8; D remains ambiguous. This CDR3 contains 15 residues. The V gene lost 3 bases and the J gene lost 5 bases, with 11 bases spanning the gap. CDR1 and CDR2 (germline): SGHVS, FQNEAQ.

This clone was seen a single time. V is TRBV7-9 and J is TRBJ2-5; 8 bases align to TRBD1. Trimming took 5 bases from V and 2 from J; bases not matched to a gene: 4. The length of the CDR3 is 14 residues. The germline V gene encodes CDR1 SEHNR and CDR2 FQNEAQ (reference sequence). DNA for the CDR3: TGTGCCAGCAGCCTGGACAGGGCTCAAGAGACCCAGTACTTC. This sequence encodes CASSLDRAQETQYF.

The V gene is TRBV19, the J gene TRBJ1-6, with 9 positions matching TRBD1. After removal of 6 bases from V and 0 bases from J, the junction contained 9 bases not matched to a gene. The CDR3 totals 18 residues. CDR1 and CDR2 from the germline V gene are LNHDA and SQIVND (reference sequence). The CDR3 DNA follows: TGTGCCAGTAGCCCAACAGGGGGCCGAGGCTCCTATAATTCACCCCTCCACTTT. It is translated as CASSPTGGRGSYNSPLHF.

CDR3 in amino acids: CASSEYTSGGYEQYF. CDR3 bases: TGTGCCAGCAGTGAATATACTAGCGGGGGCTACGAGCAGTACTTC. The rearrangement uses TRBV25-1 and TRBJ2-7; 11 nucleotides match TRBD2. The CDR3 runs to 15 residues. Germline CDR1 is MGHDK and CDR2 is SYGVNS. V was pared by 0 bases and J by 3 bases, with 1 base of the junction left unmatched.

The chain couples TRBV11-3 to TRBJ1-1, with TRBD1 as a possible D gene (6 bases). CDR1 SGHNT and CDR2 YENEEA come from the germline V gene. The V end was cut by 5 bases, the J end by 1 base, with 14 bases between. The CDR3 contains 15 residues. CDR3 loop: CASSAFGGANTEAFF. CDR3 nucleotide sequence: TGTGCCAGCAGCGCGTTCGGGGGGGCGAACACTGAAGCTTTCTTT.

The V gene is TRBV18, the J gene TRBJ2-1; 9 nucleotides align to TRBD1. This CDR3 is 15 amino acids long. V gave up 4 bases and J gave up 4 bases; unmatched junction bases: 5. Germline CDR1 KGHSH, CDR2 LQKENI. CDR3 residues: CASSLGTGPYNEQFF. The DNA for the CDR3 is TGTGCCAGCTCACTGGGGACAGGGCCTTACAATGAGCAGTTCTTC.

The chain couples TRBV7-9 to TRBJ2-3; no clear D. V lost 2 bases and J 0 bases, leaving 6 bases between the germline ends. This CDR3 comprises 14 residues. CDR1 and CDR2 from the germline V gene are SEHNR and FQNEAQ (reference sequence). The CDR3 DNA reads as TGTGCCAGCAGCTTACTGGTCAGCACAGATACGCAGTATTTT. Translation gives CASSLLVSTDTQYF.

This chain uses TRBV19 with TRBJ2-7, with D tentatively TRBD1 (5 bases). Trimming cost V 6 bases and J 6 bases, with 9 bases left between them. Germline-derived CDR1 and CDR2 are LNHDA and SQIVND (reference sequence). The CDR3 length is 11 residues. CDR3 DNA sequence: TGTGCCAGTAGCAACAGGTTCGAGCAGTACTTC. Protein sequence: CASSNRFEQYF. The full variable domain, with the rest looked up from reference TRBV19 and TRBJ2-7, is DGGITQSPKYLFRKEGQNVTLSCEQNLNHDAMYWYRQDPGQGLRLIYYSQIVNDFQKGDIAEGYSVSREKKESFPLTVTSAQKNPTAFYLCASSNRFEQYFGPGTRLTVT.

This sequence joins TRBV24-1 and TRBJ2-2, with D maybe TRBD1 (5 bases). Germline V CDR1 and CDR2: KGHDR, SFDVKD. V was pared by 4 bases and J by 0 bases, with 8 bases between. CDR3 size: 15 residues. CDR3 residues: CATSETEANTGELFF. The CDR3 DNA reads TGTGCCACCAGTGAGACAGAAGCGAACACCGGGGAGCTGTTTTTT.

This chain joins TRBV15 and TRBJ1-2, with D unclear. Germline V gene data show CDR1 as LNHNV and CDR2 as YYDKDF (reference sequence). The germline V and J ends were trimmed by 1 base and 1 base, with 10 bases remaining between them. CDR3 size: 15 residues. This CDR3 is CATSRVDGVNYGYTF. In DNA form, the CDR3 reads TGTGCCACCAGCAGAGTGGACGGAGTTAACTATGGCTACACCTTC.